A single sample is the source of the 22 T cell receptor beta chains below, sequenced in a study of blood T cells in healthy people across ages (dated by TCRdb to the mid-2010s). The library was produced with 5' RACE. TCRdb records Illumina HiSeq 2500 as the sequencer. The second PCR ran for about 7 to 11 cycles and used a J-beta primer mix along with a sample-barcoded 5' primer. The public reads were quality trimmed at Q25 with fastp and then assembled into clones with MiXCR by TCRdb, keeping productive beta chains. Every entry covers one CDR3 protein and lists the most common genes and DNA from its rows. Across this sample there are around 990,000 distinct CDR3 sequences, with around 25% seen only once. The ten largest clones add up to 0.75% of the sample. These same data were also listed under a study on T cells of mothers and their children.

Sequenced input: blood. Receptors originate from a girl aged 2 to 9 in good health.

CDR3 DNA sequence: TGTGCCAGCAGCCCCGACAGGGTTTTGTACAATGAGCAGTTCTTC. Residues: CASSPDRVLYNEQFF. The chain has TRBV12-3 or TRBV12-4 and TRBJ2-5, with 7 bases lining up with TRBD1. The J call is in doubt because the DNA end fits TRBJ2-1 better. The CDR3 runs 15 residues.

The rearrangement links TRBV3-1 to TRBJ2-5; 9 positions agree with TRBD2. The CDR3 has 16 residues. CDR1 is LGHDT and CDR2 is YNNKEL in the germline V gene (reference sequence). Losses at the gene ends were 1 base for V and 4 bases for J; bases not matched to a gene: 7. The CDR3 region is CASSQGLAGAGETQYF. The CDR3, as DNA: TGTGCCAGCAGCCAAGGGTTAGCGGGGGCCGGAGAGACCCAGTACTTC.

The V and J genes are TRBV12-3 or TRBV12-4 and TRBJ2-5; TRBD2 matches 12 bases. V lost 6 bases and J lost 1; bases outside the gene matches: 9. The CDR3 loop spans 17 amino acids. DNA for the CDR3: TGTGCCAGCAGCGAGCGACTAGCGGGGGATATCCAAGAGACCCAGTACTTC. The encoded protein is CASSERLAGDIQETQYF.

This clonotype was seen more than once but under ten times. V usage is TRBV20-1 and J usage is TRBJ2-5, with TRBD1 matching over 9 bases. Germline-derived CDR1 and CDR2 are DFQATT and SNEGSKA (reference sequence). This CDR3 has 16 amino acids. The trim removed 0 bases at V and 0 bases at J, leaving 5 bases unmatched. Here the CDR3 reads CSARDSRTGDQETQYF. In nucleotides, the CDR3 is TGCAGTGCTAGAGACTCAAGGACAGGGGACCAAGAGACCCAGTACTTC.

The chain combines TRBV9 with TRBJ1-6; D is unresolved. CDR3 size: 12 residues. CDR1 is SGDLS, CDR2 YYNGEE, per germline. Trimming shortened V by 2 bases and J by 8 bases, and 5 bases separated the two germline ends. The CDR3 DNA reads as TGTGCCAGCAGCGTTTGGGATTCACCCCTCCACTTT. As protein: CASSVWDSPLHF.

This clonotype turned up a few times. The chain links TRBV2 to TRBJ1-1; D not certain. Germline values: CDR1 SNHLY, CDR2 FYNNEI. Trimming shortened V by 1 base and J by 5 bases, and 5 bases separated the two germline ends. This CDR3 has 12 amino acids. CDR3 in amino acids: CASSEVRTEAFF. CDR3 in DNA: TGTGCCAGCAGTGAAGTAAGGACTGAAGCTTTCTTT. Based on the CDR3 plus reference TRBV2 and TRBJ1-1, the full variable domain is EPEVTQTPSHQVTQMGQEVILRCVPISNHLYFYWYRQILGQKVEFLVSFYNNEISEKSEIFDDQFSVERPDGSNFTLKIRSTKLEDSAMYFCASSEVRTEAFFGQGTRLTVV.

The count of this clonotype is one. V usage is TRBV20-1 and J usage is TRBJ2-1; D is perhaps TRBD2 (6 bases). V dropped 0 bases and J dropped 7 bases, with 19 bases sitting between them. This CDR3 spans 16 amino acids. CDR1 is DFQATT, CDR2 SNEGSKA, per germline (reference sequence). The CDR3 spells CSARDPFGGTGNEQFF. The CDR3 DNA follows: TGCAGTGCTAGAGATCCTTTTGGCGGGACGGGGAATGAGCAGTTCTTC.

The chain recombines TRBV29-1 with TRBJ1-4; no clear D. The V gene lost 5 bases and the J gene lost 8 bases, with 9 bases spanning the gap. The CDR3 runs to 11 residues. In germline, CDR1 is SQVTM, CDR2 ANQGSEA. This CDR3 is CSVSLGEKLFF. The CDR3 DNA is TGCAGCGTTTCGCTCGGGGAAAAACTGTTTTTT.

V usage is TRBV24-1 and J usage is TRBJ2-1; no definite D call. The CDR3 loop spans 13 amino acids. Deletions cut 7 bases from V and 0 bases from J, with 6 bases between. The germline CDR1 and CDR2 sequences are KGHDR and SFDVKD. The CDR3 loop reads CATRGYSYNEQFF. Here the CDR3 DNA reads TGTGCCACCAGGGGGTACTCCTACAATGAGCAGTTCTTC.

The rearrangement joins TRBV6-2 or TRBV6-3 to TRBJ2-7, with 9 positions matching TRBD2. Trimming at V came to 0 bases and at J to 4 bases, leaving 7 bases not matched to a gene. Germline V gene sequence: CDR1 MNHEY, CDR2 SVGEGT. CDR3 length: 16 residues. CDR3 protein: CASSYSIQRGVYEQYF. In nucleotides, the CDR3 is TGTGCCAGCAGTTACTCGATTCAGCGGGGGGTATACGAGCAGTACTTC.

The V call is TRBV7-2, the J call TRBJ1-1; D is unresolved. The germline V gene has CDR1 SGHTA and CDR2 FQGNSA. CDR3 length: 13 residues. Trimming shortened V by 1 base and J by 9 bases, and 12 bases separated the two germline ends. CDR3 DNA: TGTGCCAGCAGCTTAGACGTTTTTACTAAAGCTTTCTTT. Its translation is CASSLDVFTKAFF.

This chain connects TRBV5-4 to TRBJ2-7; 11 nucleotides match TRBD1. Near its end, the DNA agrees better with TRBJ2-1, so the J call may be wrong. Germline V gene lookup returns CDR1 SGHNT and CDR2 YYREEE (reference sequence). The CDR3 has 15 amino acids. Written as DNA, the CDR3 is TGTGCCAGCAGCCCGGGGACAGGGGGTTCGGGCGAGCAGTTCTTC. Residues: CASSPGTGGSGEQFF.

This clonotype was counted only a few times. V usage is TRBV4-3 and J usage is TRBJ1-2; TRBD1 might be the D (6 bases). The CDR3 is 15 amino acids. Germline loops: CDR1 LGHNA, CDR2 YSLEER. V was cut by 1 base and J by 10 bases, with 19 bases left in between. CDR3: CASSQGQLGARDYTF. The CDR3 DNA follows: TGCGCCAGCAGCCAAGGTCAACTGGGGGCGCGTGACTACACCTTC.

The rearrangement uses TRBV29-1 and TRBJ2-7; perhaps TRBD1 as D (5 bases). The V gene's germline CDR1 is SQVTM and CDR2 ANQGSEA. The CDR3 length is 12 residues. The V end was cut by 7 bases, the J end by 2 bases, with 12 bases between. The DNA of the CDR3 is TGCAGCGCGCAGGGAAACACCTACGAGCAGTACTTC. Translation gives CSAQGNTYEQYF.

This clonotype occurred a few times. This chain's CDR3 is CASSQAPGGRSEQFF. As DNA, the CDR3 is TGCGCCAGCAGCCAAGCACCGGGAGGCAGGAGTGAGCAGTTCTTC. This sequence joins TRBV4-1 and TRBJ2-1, with 7 bases fitting TRBD2. Germline V gene lookup returns CDR1 MGHRA and CDR2 YSYEKL. The CDR3 is 15 residues long. J was trimmed by 9 bases and V by 1 base; bases with no gene match: 9.

This chain uses TRBV24-1 with TRBJ2-4, with unresolved D. The V and J ends lost 1 base and 5 bases respectively, with 5 bases between them. Germline V gene sequence: CDR1 KGHDR, CDR2 SFDVKD. The CDR3 runs to 13 residues. Here the CDR3 reads CATSDLYENIQYF. CDR3 DNA: TGTGCCACCAGTGATTTATACGAAAACATTCAGTACTTC.

The chain links TRBV12-3 or TRBV12-4 to TRBJ1-4, with D possibly being TRBD1 (5 bases). V shed 6 bases and J shed 6 bases, with 17 bases lying between them. The CDR3 has 15 residues. In nucleotides, the CDR3 is TGTGCCAGCAGCCCCAGACTGATAGGGGATGAAAAACTGTTTTTT. Translating it yields CASSPRLIGDEKLFF.

This clonotype turned up a few times. The CDR3 nucleotides are TGTGCCAGCAGCTTAGTAGGTCTAGCGGGGGGCCTACACTACGAGCAGTACTTC. Its protein is CASSLVGLAGGLHYEQYF. The chain combines TRBV7-2 with TRBJ2-7, with TRBD2 matching over 11 bases. J lost 3 bases, V lost 1 base, and 11 bases had no gene match. Germline CDR1 SGHTA, CDR2 FQGNSA. The CDR3 is made up of 18 amino acids.

The sample holds a few counts of this clonotype. CDR3 DNA sequence: TGTGCCAGCAGCTCCAAGCGGGGGTTATGGACCGGGGAGCTGTTTTTT. It translates to CASSSKRGLWTGELFF. The V call is TRBV5-4, the J call TRBJ2-2; TRBD2 agrees at 8 bases. The CDR3 length is 16 residues. The junction had 9 bases not matched to a gene; V was cut back by 3 bases and J by 5 bases. Germline V CDR1 and CDR2: SGHNT, YYREEE (reference sequence).

Only a few counts were recorded for this clonotype. V is TRBV11-2 and J is TRBJ2-7, with D possibly being TRBD2 (5 bases). V dropped 4 bases and J dropped 4 bases, with 14 bases sitting between them. There are 14 residues in the CDR3. Germline V gene data show CDR1 as SGHAT and CDR2 as FQNNGV. The CDR3 loop is CASSSKGGPYEQYF. DNA of the CDR3: TGTGCCAGCAGCTCCAAAGGAGGACCTTACGAGCAGTACTTC.

This rearrangement joins TRBV2 to TRBJ2-4, with D perhaps TRBD2 (5 bases). CDR3 length: 12 residues. Trimming took 10 bases from V and 5 from J, leaving 12 bases between them. Germline V lookup: CDR1 SNHLY, CDR2 FYNNEI. CDR3 amino acids: CAIRLEENIQYF. The CDR3 nucleotides are TGTGCCATCAGACTGGAGGAAAACATTCAGTACTTC.

This clonotype showed up just a few times. CDR3 protein: CSVVTPLGTHRDTQYF. The CDR3 coding sequence is TGCAGCGTTGTGACCCCGTTGGGCACACACAGAGATACGCAGTATTTT. The rearrangement uses TRBV29-1 and TRBJ2-3; no reliable D call. The CDR3 length is 16 residues. Trimming left V 4 bases short and J 5 bases short, with 22 bases between. Germline CDR1 SQVTM, CDR2 ANQGSEA.